What follows are 30 T cell receptor beta chains derived from one specimen sequenced in a study of blood T cell repertoires in COVID-19. Only in-frame clones appear in the TCRdb table, and some are missing; sequencing was by immunoSEQ multiplex PCR. Of 350,000 to 400,000 clones in the sample, nearly 90% were seen once. The sample was peripheral blood. All receptors come from a young man with active or convalescent COVID-19.

This clone appeared a few times. This chain joins TRBV9 and TRBJ1-4; possibly TRBD1 for D (5 bases). This CDR3 has 15 amino acids. Germline assignment: CDR1 SGDLS and CDR2 YYNGEE. V dropped 0 bases and J dropped 5 bases, with 11 bases sitting between them. The CDR3 is CASSVGGQGNEKLFF. The CDR3 DNA reads as TGTGCCAGCAGCGTAGGAGGTCAGGGAAATGAAAAACTGTTTTTT.

V is TRBV27 and J is TRBJ2-2; 7 nucleotides agree with TRBD2. J lost 1 base, V lost 5 bases, and 10 bases had no gene match. CDR1 is MNHEY, CDR2 SMNVEV, per germline (reference sequence). This CDR3 contains 17 residues. The chain's CDR3 is CASSALLTSVNTGELFF. The DNA of the CDR3 is TGTGCCAGCAGTGCACTTCTCACTAGCGTGAACACCGGGGAGCTGTTTTTT.

V gene TRBV12-3 or TRBV12-4 combines with J gene TRBJ2-3, with TRBD1 identical over 7 bases. The CDR3 runs 12 residues. J was trimmed by 7 bases and V by 6 bases; bases with no gene match: 4. CDR3 coding DNA: TGTGCCAGCAGCACAGGGGTGAATACGCAGTATTTT. Its translation: CASSTGVNTQYF.

This rearrangement joins TRBV7-9 to TRBJ2-2, with 14 bases fitting TRBD2. Trimming at V came to 5 bases and at J to 7 bases, leaving 6 bases not matched to a gene. The V gene's germline CDR1 is SEHNR and CDR2 FQNEAQ (reference sequence). There are 16 residues in the CDR3. The DNA for the CDR3 is TGTGCCAGCAGCGTGGGACTAGCGGGAGTAGTCGGGGAGCTGTTTTTT. This encodes CASSVGLAGVVGELFF.

The rearrangement links TRBV28 to TRBJ1-1; no clear D gene. V shed 6 bases and J shed 1 base, with 6 bases lying between them. This CDR3 comprises 12 residues. The germline V gene has CDR1 MDHEN and CDR2 SYDVKM. CDR3 amino acids: CASRWPNTEAFF. The CDR3 DNA follows: TGTGCCAGCAGGTGGCCGAACACTGAAGCTTTCTTT.

This clone was recorded a few times. The rearrangement joins TRBV6-2 or TRBV6-3 to TRBJ2-1; no definite D call. Germline CDR1 MNHEY, CDR2 SVGEGT. There are 15 residues in the CDR3. V was cut by 4 bases and J by 8 bases, with 18 bases left in between. The CDR3 DNA reads as TGTGCCAGCAGTTCCTCCCTCCAGGCCCCCGATGAGCAGTTCTTC. Translating it yields CASSSSLQAPDEQFF.

This sequence joins TRBV7-9 and TRBJ1-2, with TRBD1 as a possible D gene (6 bases). CDR1 is SEHNR, CDR2 FQNEAQ, per germline (reference sequence). The CDR3 has 12 residues. Trimming removed 5 bases from V and 5 bases from J, with 9 bases in between. CDR3 residues: CASSRTGYGYTF. CDR3 DNA sequence: TGTGCCAGCAGCAGAACAGGGTATGGCTACACCTTC.

The V and J genes are TRBV15 and TRBJ1-1, with D maybe TRBD1 (5 bases). Germline V gene lookup returns CDR1 LNHNV and CDR2 YYDKDF (reference sequence). Trimming removed 0 bases at V and 7 bases at J, with 18 bases between. This CDR3 region has 16 residues. This CDR3 reads CATSRDLPGKDGEAFF. The CDR3 region has the DNA TGTGCCACCAGCAGAGATCTTCCAGGGAAGGATGGTGAAGCTTTCTTT.

This rearrangement joins TRBV5-1 to TRBJ2-2; 7 bases match TRBD2. The V segment lost 0 bases and the J segment 9 bases; nucleotides outside the gene matches: 2. The CDR3 extends over 13 amino acids. From germline, CDR1 is SGHRS and CDR2 YFSETQ. The CDR3 is CASSLEGLRELFF. CDR3 in DNA: TGCGCCAGCAGCTTGGAGGGACTACGGGAGCTGTTTTTT.

The rearrangement joins TRBV19 to TRBJ1-5, with TRBD1 matching 7 bases. This CDR3 spans 16 amino acids. J was trimmed by 2 bases and V by 6 bases; bases with no gene match: 10. Per the germline V gene, CDR1 is LNHDA and CDR2 is SQIVND (reference sequence). The DNA for the CDR3 is TGTGCCAGTAGCGCCGCCCCCGGACAGGGCAATCAGCCCCAGCATTTT. Its translation: CASSAAPGQGNQPQHF.

V is TRBV20-1 and J is TRBJ1-1; 8 positions agree with TRBD1. Germline V lookup: CDR1 DFQATT, CDR2 SNEGSKA (reference sequence). Unmatched junction bases numbered 4, after V lost 3 bases and J lost 10 bases. The CDR3 extends over 11 amino acids. CDR3 region: CSASGQGGAFF. The CDR3 DNA follows: TGCAGTGCTAGCGGACAGGGCGGAGCTTTCTTT.

In nucleotides, the CDR3 is TGTGCCAGCAGTTTAGGGGGGGCGCGGGATCAGCCCCAGCATTTT. It translates to CASSLGGARDQPQHF. This chain joins TRBV28 and TRBJ1-5; D possibly corresponds to TRBD1 (6 bases). The germline CDR1 and CDR2 sequences are MDHEN and SYDVKM. Trimming pared 2 bases from V and 5 bases from J, leaving 13 bases between. The CDR3 is 15 amino acids.

The sample holds a few counts of this clone. This chain joins TRBV5-5 and TRBJ1-6; tentative D call: TRBD1 (6 bases). The germline CDR1 and CDR2 sequences are SGHKS and YYEKEE (reference sequence). With 4 bases removed from V and 9 bases from J, the gap between germline ends came to 11 bases. The CDR3 length is 13 residues. The CDR3 sequence: CASSEGDRSPLHF. The CDR3 DNA is TGTGCCAGCAGCGAGGGGGATCGTTCACCCCTCCACTTT.

V gene TRBV24-1 combines with J gene TRBJ1-1; D perhaps matches TRBD1 (6 bases). Germline CDR1 KGHDR, CDR2 SFDVKD. V lost 9 bases, J lost 4 bases, and 14 bases lay in between. This CDR3 spans 13 amino acids. CDR3 sequence reads: CATRDILSTEAFF. Written as DNA, the CDR3 is TGTGCCACCCGGGACATATTATCCACTGAAGCTTTCTTT.

CDR3 residues: CASSLDQSADTQYF. The CDR3 coding sequence is TGTGCCAGCAGCTTAGATCAATCGGCAGATACGCAGTATTTT. The chain carries TRBV7-9 and TRBJ2-3; D gene ambiguous. Trimming removed 1 base at V and 4 bases at J, with 9 bases between. Looked up from germline, CDR1 is SEHNR and CDR2 is FQNEAQ (reference sequence). The CDR3 loop spans 14 amino acids.

Note on this clone: The same CDR3 also results from other DNA sequences found in this sample. The rearrangement uses TRBV7-3 and TRBJ2-3, with 9 bases lining up with TRBD1. The CDR3 is 15 residues long. The ends lost 3 bases at V and 1 base at J; junction bases unmatched: 2. CDR1 and CDR2 from the germline V gene are SGHTA and FQGTGA. Here the CDR3 DNA reads TGTGCCAGCAGCTTGACAGGGGGAGGCACAGATACGCAGTATTTT. Amino acid sequence: CASSLTGGGTDTQYF.

The chain employs TRBV10-3 and TRBJ1-1; the match to TRBD1 covers 8 bases. V lost 6 bases, J lost 7 bases, and 7 bases stayed unmatched. The CDR3 loop spans 13 amino acids. Germline V gives CDR1 ENHRY, CDR2 SYGVKD. The CDR3 bases are TGTGCCATCAGCCCGGACAGGGAAATTGAAGCTTTCTTT. It translates to CAISPDREIEAFF.

The rearrangement links TRBV5-1 to TRBJ1-4; the D gene is possibly TRBD1 (6 bases). The V gene lost 2 bases and the J gene lost 7 bases, with 12 bases spanning the gap. Germline V gene sequence: CDR1 SGHRS, CDR2 YFSETQ. The CDR3 runs to 14 residues. The CDR3 protein is CASSLQGNVEKLFF. The CDR3 bases are TGCGCCAGCAGCTTACAGGGTAATGTTGAAAAACTGTTTTTT. Looking up the rest from reference TRBV5-1 and TRBJ1-4 gives the full variable domain: KAGVTQTPRYLIKTRGQQVTLSCSPISGHRSVSWYQQTPGQGLQFLFEYFSETQRNKGNFPGRFSGRQFSNSRSEMNVSTLELGDSALYLCASSLQGNVEKLFFGSGTQLSVL.

This clone was seen more than once but under ten times. The chain is built from TRBV28 and TRBJ1-2; TRBD1 is a possible D gene (6 bases). CDR3 size: 18 residues. V was cut by 4 bases and J by 0 bases, with 21 bases left in between. Germline values: CDR1 MDHEN, CDR2 SYDVKM. The CDR3, as DNA: TGTGCCAGCAGTTCCCCGATGAGACCGGGACACGCTAACTATGGCTACACCTTC. Translating gives CASSSPMRPGHANYGYTF.

The V call is TRBV7-2, the J call TRBJ2-7, with 7 bases fitting TRBD2. J gave up 3 bases and V 3 bases, and 2 bases lay outside the gene matches. Germline CDR1 and CDR2: SGHTA and FQGNSA. The length of the CDR3 is 13 residues. CDR3 DNA sequence: TGTGCCAGCAGCTTTTCTAGCGGCTACGAGCAGTACTTC. This codes for CASSFSSGYEQYF. Full variable domain (outside the CDR3, taken from reference TRBV7-2 and TRBJ2-7): GAGVSQSPSNKVTEKGKDVELRCDPISGHTALYWYRQSLGQGLEFLIYFQGNSAPDKSGLPSDRFSAERTGGSVSTLTIQRTQQEDSAVYLCASSFSSGYEQYFGPGTRLTVT.

The chain carries TRBV28 and TRBJ1-2, with a possible D match to TRBD1 (6 bases). The CDR3 is made up of 13 amino acids. Germline CDR1 reads MDHEN; CDR2 reads SYDVKM. V was pared by 6 bases and J by 2 bases, with 10 bases between. For the CDR3, the DNA is TGTGCCAGCAGGGCTAGGGGGAACTATGGCTACACCTTC. Amino acid sequence: CASRARGNYGYTF.

The V call is TRBV3-1 (or the pseudogene TRBV3-2), the J call TRBJ1-5, with no clear D. CDR1 is LGHDT, CDR2 YNNKEL, per germline (reference sequence). V dropped 5 bases and J dropped 0 bases, with 8 bases sitting between them. This CDR3 is 14 amino acids long. DNA for the CDR3: TGTGCCAGCAGCATTGGCGGTAGCAATCAGCCCCAGCATTTT. This encodes CASSIGGSNQPQHF.

On this clone: Sequence at one end of the junction differs from germline and may be a read error. The chain joins TRBV10-3 to TRBJ1-1; tentative D call: TRBD1 (5 bases). The V gene's germline CDR1 is ENHRY and CDR2 SYGVKD. This CDR3 spans 14 amino acids. The CDR3 DNA reads TGTGCCACCAGTAGCAGGGAAAAATTTACTGAAGCTTTCTTT. Translation gives CATSSREKFTEAFF.

The J gene is TRBJ2-1, the V gene TRBV3-1 (or the pseudogene TRBV3-2), with D perhaps matching TRBD2 (6 bases). V was clipped by 3 bases and J by 1 base, with 10 bases between them. Looked up from germline, CDR1 is LGHDT and CDR2 is YNNKEL (reference sequence). The CDR3 extends over 15 amino acids. The CDR3 DNA is TGTGCCAGCAGCCATAGACTAGAATCCTACAATGAGCAGTTCTTC. Translated, it gives CASSHRLESYNEQFF.

This clone has only one observation. V usage is TRBV7-3 and J usage is TRBJ1-6, with D perhaps matching TRBD1 (6 bases). Trimming cost V 5 bases and J 7 bases, with 12 bases left between them. The CDR3 runs to 14 residues. From germline, CDR1 is SGHTA and CDR2 FQGTGA. The CDR3 here is CASSKQGMNSPLHF. The CDR3 nucleotides read TGTGCCAGCAGCAAACAGGGTATGAATTCACCCCTCCACTTT.

The chain recombines TRBV18 with TRBJ1-6, with D possibly TRBD1 on 5 matching bases. Trimming shortened V by 2 bases and J by 6 bases, and 11 bases separated the two germline ends. There are 15 residues in the CDR3. CDR1 KGHSH and CDR2 LQKENI come from the germline V gene. CDR3 DNA sequence: TGTGCCAGCTCACCAGAAGGGGCAGGTAATTCACCCCTCCACTTT. This translates into CASSPEGAGNSPLHF.

The chain recombines TRBV5-1 with TRBJ2-5, with 8 bases that match TRBD2. Trimming cost V 6 bases and J 0 bases; bases outside gene matches: 10. The CDR3 loop spans 16 amino acids. CDR1 is SGHRS and CDR2 is YFSETQ in the germline V gene. Here the CDR3 reads CASNPFGGVDQETQYF. CDR3 DNA: TGCGCCAGCAACCCCTTCGGGGGGGTGGACCAAGAGACCCAGTACTTC.

The chain has TRBV27 and TRBJ2-7; perhaps TRBD2 as D (6 bases). V was pared by 8 bases and J by 3 bases, with 17 bases between. The CDR3 has 14 residues. The V gene's germline CDR1 is MNHEY and CDR2 SMNVEV (reference sequence). The DNA for the CDR3 is TGTGCCAGCGGGAGGCTCGAGTTCCGCTACGAGCAGTACTTC. Translating it yields CASGRLEFRYEQYF.

V and J are TRBV5-4 and TRBJ2-5; no reliable D call. This CDR3 region has 15 residues. Germline CDR1 SGHNT, CDR2 YYREEE (reference sequence). Deletions cut 1 base from V and 5 bases from J, with 15 bases between. In DNA form, the CDR3 reads TGTGCCAGCAGCTTGCTTGCAGCCCACGGGGAGACCCAGTACTTC. It is translated as CASSLLAAHGETQYF.

V and J are TRBV11-2 and TRBJ2-7; 7 bases fit TRBD1. CDR1 SGHAT and CDR2 FQNNGV come from the germline V gene. The CDR3 contains 17 residues. Germline trimming cut 2 bases from V and 2 bases from J; bases unmatched to any gene: 12. The CDR3 coding sequence is TGTGCCAGCAGCTTACGTCGCCCTGGGGACAGCACCTACGAGCAGTACTTC. Translating gives CASSLRRPGDSTYEQYF.